Here is one TCR beta chain with its context. Its antigen is as yet unknown. This record belongs to a study of OX40 agonist ivuxolimab in advanced cancers. The wider study: Partial responses were achieved by three patients, of whom one had hepatocellular carcinoma and two had cutaneous melanoma. Overall study findings and caveats: At 0.1 to 3.0 mg/kg and by week 6, clonal expansion occurred in CD4+ and CD8+ blood T cells.

The table came from immunoSEQ multiplex PCR; TCRdb's copy has only in-frame clones and leaves some out. This table holds 80,000 or so clones, roughly 93% found once. The cohort excluded patients with autoimmune disease history or systemic immunosuppression. Blood samples were obtained at baseline, cycle 4 day 1, and cycle 7 day 1. The CDR3 sequence is 14 residues long. Germline V gene lookup returns CDR1 ENHRY and CDR2 SYGVKD. Between the trimmed V and J ends, which lost 6 bases and 4 bases, there was a span of 14 bases. This chain joins TRBV10-3 and TRBJ2-3, with no clear D. The sequencing here drew on CD4+ or CD8+ T cells sorted from blood, taken in a trial of the OX40 agonist ivuxolimab. The sequence was obtained from an adult with an advanced solid tumor such as melanoma, head and neck, liver or kidney cancer. The CDR3 reads CAIRENTGADTQYF. The CDR3 coding sequence is TGTGCCATCAGAGAGAACACGGGTGCAGATACGCAGTATTTT.